The 26 T cell receptor beta chains below all came from one sample that was sequenced in a study of T cells in Graves' hyperthyroidism and ophthalmopathy. Authors of the study amplified TCR beta CDR3 regions from RNA transcripts. First-round RT-PCR with HTBI primers amplified the TCR CDR3 region. TCRdb reprocessed the multiplex PCR reads via MiXCR and lists one record per CDR3 protein. Among a few hundred thousand distinct CDR3 sequences listed, approximately 15% were seen once. Sample: blood. The receptors stem from a woman in her twenties or thirties with Graves' hyperthyroidism that later progressed to Graves' ophthalmopathy.

A few counts support this clonotype. One end of the junction is discordant with germline, which a read error may explain. This sequence joins TRBV9 and TRBJ2-1, with a weak D call TRBD1 (5 bases). The CDR3 consists of 13 residues. Germline V gene sequence: CDR1 SGDLS, CDR2 YYNGEE. The CDR3 DNA reads as TGTGCCAGCAGCGTACGGGCGGACAATGGGCAGTTCTTC. This encodes CASSVRADNGQFF. The full variable domain, its missing parts supplied by reference TRBV9 and TRBJ2-1, is DSGVTQTPKHLITATGQRVTLRCSPRSGDLSVYWYQQSLDQGLQFLIQYYNGEERAKGNILERFSAQQFPDLHSELNLSSLELGDSALYFCASSVRADNGQFFGPGTRLTVL.

Many counts were recorded for this clonotype. The chain couples TRBV10-3 to TRBJ2-2; TRBD2 aligns across 8 bases. The CDR3 is made up of 16 amino acids. Germline V gives CDR1 ENHRY, CDR2 SYGVKD. Trimming took 6 bases from V and 0 from J; bases not matched to a gene: 6. CDR3 nucleotides: TGTGCCATCAGCGGGGCTAGCGGGTCGAACACCGGGGAGCTGTTTTTT. Amino acids: CAISGASGSNTGELFF.

The chain has TRBV30 and TRBJ1-3, with D perhaps TRBD1 (5 bases). Deletions cut 0 bases from V and 0 bases from J, with 12 bases between. Germline loops: CDR1 GTSNPN, CDR2 SVGIG (reference sequence). The CDR3 consists of 16 residues. CDR3 bases: TGTGCCTGGAGTGTCCCGGGACTGCTCTCTGGAAACACCATATATTTT. It encodes CAWSVPGLLSGNTIYF.

This clonotype occurred many times. This chain links TRBV27 with TRBJ2-1, with D unresolved. The CDR3 sequence is 15 residues long. The ends were cut back, 3 bases at V and 0 bases at J, with 9 bases in the middle. Germline loops: CDR1 MNHEY, CDR2 SMNVEV (reference sequence). The CDR3 region has the DNA TGTGCCAGCAGTTTTGGAGCCAGCTCCTACAATGAGCAGTTCTTC. This translates into CASSFGASSYNEQFF.

This chain joins TRBV6-1 and TRBJ2-7; D is undetermined. Per germline, CDR1 MNHNS and CDR2 SASEGT. V shed 7 bases and J shed 7 bases, with 20 bases lying between them. This CDR3 has 14 residues. DNA of the CDR3: TGTGCCAGCAAAGGGTCAGACCCTCGTGGGGAGCAGTACTTC. Protein: CASKGSDPRGEQYF.

The chain couples TRBV6-1 to TRBJ2-2; 10 bases line up with TRBD2. J lost 4 bases, V lost 6 bases, and 14 bases had no gene match. Germline V CDR1 and CDR2: MNHNS, SASEGT. The CDR3 contains 18 residues. The CDR3 reads CASSPGLARGPGTGELFF. The CDR3 DNA sequence: TGTGCCAGCAGCCCGGGACTAGCGAGAGGGCCAGGCACCGGGGAGCTGTTTTTT.

This chain links TRBV9 with TRBJ2-1; TRBD2 matches at 8 bases. The CDR3 loop spans 16 amino acids. Trimming cost V 3 bases and J 2 bases; bases outside gene matches: 7. CDR1 and CDR2 (germline): SGDLS, YYNGEE. The CDR3 region is CASSAPGRAAYNEQFF. The CDR3 nucleotides read TGTGCCAGCAGCGCCCCCGGGAGGGCGGCCTACAATGAGCAGTTCTTC. The full variable domain, rest sourced from reference TRBV9 and TRBJ2-1, is DSGVTQTPKHLITATGQRVTLRCSPRSGDLSVYWYQQSLDQGLQFLIQYYNGEERAKGNILERFSAQQFPDLHSELNLSSLELGDSALYFCASSAPGRAAYNEQFFGPGTRLTVL.

V is TRBV20-1 and J is TRBJ2-1; TRBD1 matches 7 bases. The junction had 9 bases not matched to a gene; V was cut back by 0 bases and J by 4 bases. This CDR3 has 16 amino acids. Germline values: CDR1 DFQATT, CDR2 SNEGSKA (reference sequence). The CDR3 spells CSARDRDSERYNEQFF. CDR3 coding DNA: TGCAGTGCTAGAGACCGGGACAGCGAACGGTACAATGAGCAGTTCTTC.

This clonotype was seen repeatedly, ten times or more. The rearrangement uses TRBV12-3 or TRBV12-4 and TRBJ2-3, with a tentative D call TRBD1 (5 bases). The germline V and J ends were trimmed by 1 base and 0 bases, with 11 bases remaining between them. The CDR3 is 16 residues long. The CDR3 DNA sequence: TGTGCCAGCAGTTTAGGGGGCTGGGTAAGCACAGATACGCAGTATTTT. Amino acid sequence: CASSLGGWVSTDTQYF.

This clonotype was seen more than once but under ten times. This chain uses TRBV20-1 with TRBJ1-6, with D hard to call. This CDR3 is 11 amino acids long. The V gene's germline CDR1 is DFQATT and CDR2 SNEGSKA (reference sequence). V shed 2 bases and J shed 8 bases, with 4 bases lying between them. The CDR3 coding sequence is TGCAGTGCTAGAACCGATTCACCCCTCCACTTT. This translates into CSARTDSPLHF.

This clonotype was seen repeatedly, ten times or more. The gene calls are TRBV3-1 and TRBJ1-1; D is possibly TRBD1 (5 bases). The CDR3 totals 12 residues. Germline CDR1 is LGHDT and CDR2 is YNNKEL (reference sequence). Trimming stripped 0 bases from V and 7 bases from J, with 6 bases between. CDR3 in amino acids: CASSQEGHEAFF. The DNA for the CDR3 is TGTGCCAGCAGCCAAGAGGGGCATGAAGCTTTCTTT.

The V call is TRBV7-2, the J call TRBJ1-6, with a weak D call TRBD1 (6 bases). V was shortened by 1 base and J by 5 bases, with 12 bases between the two germline ends. The CDR3 runs to 16 residues. CDR1 is SGHTA and CDR2 is FQGNSA in the germline V gene. This chain's CDR3 is CASSLVGGINNSPLHF. DNA for the CDR3: TGTGCCAGCAGCTTAGTAGGGGGTATTAATAATTCACCCCTCCACTTT. Combining the CDR3 with reference TRBV7-2 and TRBJ1-6 gives the whole variable domain GAGVSQSPSNKVTEKGKDVELRCDPISGHTALYWYRQSLGQGLEFLIYFQGNSAPDKSGLPSDRFSAERTGGSVSTLTIQRTQQEDSAVYLCASSLVGGINNSPLHFGNGTRLTVT.

Turning to this clonotype: Without the conserved terminal phenylalanine or tryptophan, this CDR3 likely stems from a read error. The J gene is TRBJ1-6, the V gene TRBV13, with a tentative D call TRBD1 (6 bases). In germline, CDR1 is PRHDT, CDR2 FYEKMQ (reference sequence). V was shortened by 5 bases and J by 8 bases, with 19 bases between the two germline ends. The length of the CDR3 is 16 residues. This CDR3 reads CASSDSTGPEYSPLHL. CDR3 DNA sequence: TGTGCCAGCAGCGATTCGACAGGCCCTGAGTATTCACCCCTCCACCTT.

V is TRBV4-3 and J is TRBJ1-6; no clear D gene. Trimming took off 0 bases at V and 7 bases at J, with 13 bases between the two ends. Germline V gives CDR1 LGHNA, CDR2 YSLEER. This CDR3 comprises 16 residues. CDR3 bases: TGCGCCAGCAGCCAAGATACATATGGCCAGAATTCACCCCTCCACTTT. Residues: CASSQDTYGQNSPLHF.

This clonotype has a count of ten or more. V gene TRBV15 combines with J gene TRBJ2-1; D is perhaps TRBD2 (6 bases). This CDR3 is built from 17 residues. Trimming stripped 0 bases from V and 3 bases from J, with 15 bases between. Germline V gene lookup returns CDR1 LNHNV and CDR2 YYDKDF (reference sequence). The CDR3 protein is CATSRDLIGRVYNEQFF. The CDR3 bases are TGTGCCACCAGCAGAGATCTTATCGGGAGAGTCTACAATGAGCAGTTCTTC.

This clonotype was seen a handful of times. V is TRBV6-1 and J is TRBJ2-1, with D unclear. This CDR3 is 13 amino acids long. V was cut by 11 bases and J by 3 bases, with 14 bases left in between. Per germline, CDR1 MNHNS and CDR2 SASEGT. The CDR3 is CAVGRVGYNEQFF. In DNA form, the CDR3 reads TGTGCCGTTGGCCGCGTCGGCTACAATGAGCAGTTCTTC.

This clonotype was detected ten times or more. The rearrangement uses TRBV6-2 or TRBV6-3 and TRBJ1-2; D ambiguous. CDR1 and CDR2 (germline): MNHEY, SVGEGT. V was pared by 4 bases and J by 6 bases, with 12 bases between. The CDR3 runs 13 residues. The CDR3 DNA reads as TGTGCCAGCAGTTTATCGGGATGGGATGGCTACACCTTC. Residues: CASSLSGWDGYTF.

The sample holds many counts of this clonotype. This chain uses TRBV12-3 or TRBV12-4 with TRBJ1-2; weak D call: TRBD1 (6 bases). The CDR3 length is 12 residues. The ends were cut back, 5 bases at V and 7 bases at J, with 11 bases in the middle. CDR3 nucleotide sequence: TGTGCCAGCAGTGCTACAGGGTTTGGCTACACCTTC. Its translation: CASSATGFGYTF.

On this clonotype itself: In this CDR3 the conserved last residue, phenylalanine or tryptophan, is missing, so a read error is likely. The chain is built from TRBV5-4 and TRBJ2-3; D is unresolved. Per the germline V gene, CDR1 is SGHNT and CDR2 is YYREEE (reference sequence). The CDR3 extends over 15 amino acids. Trimming stripped 2 bases from V and 2 bases from J, with 12 bases between. CDR3 amino acids: CASSLIGPNTDTQYL. The CDR3 region has the DNA TGTGCCAGCAGCTTAATCGGACCCAACACAGATACGCAGTATCTT.

The CDR3 DNA is TGTGCCAGCAGCTTAAACAGGGACGATGAGCAGTTCTTC. Encoded protein: CASSLNRDDEQFF. The chain has TRBV7-8 and TRBJ2-1, with D tentatively TRBD1 (6 bases). The CDR3 is 13 amino acids. Germline-derived CDR1 and CDR2 are SGHVS and FQNEAQ. Trimming removed 2 bases at V and 8 bases at J, with 10 bases between.

This clonotype was seen repeatedly, ten times or more. The chain carries TRBV20-1 and TRBJ1-5; 9 positions agree with TRBD1. Germline lookup yields CDR1 DFQATT and CDR2 SNEGSKA (reference sequence). This CDR3 is built from 14 residues. V lost 4 bases, J lost 7 bases, and 8 bases stayed unmatched. CDR3: CSAISTGGVQPQHF. The CDR3 DNA reads TGCAGTGCTATTTCCACAGGGGGCGTCCAGCCCCAGCATTTT.

This clonotype was observed many times. The V and J genes are TRBV24-1 and TRBJ1-2; no reliable D call. The CDR3 length is 14 residues. V was pared by 4 bases and J by 7 bases, with 15 bases between. The germline CDR1 and CDR2 sequences are KGHDR and SFDVKD. This chain's CDR3 is CATSEGKGVTGYTF. The CDR3 nucleotides read TGTGCCACCAGTGAGGGTAAGGGAGTGACTGGCTACACCTTC.

About this clonotype: Given the absence of the conserved phenylalanine or tryptophan at the CDR3 end, a read error is likely. The rearrangement joins TRBV6-1 to TRBJ1-1; D remains unclear. Germline CDR1 is MNHNS and CDR2 is SASEGT. The V end was cut by 7 bases, the J end by 1 base, with 4 bases between. The CDR3 sequence is 11 residues long. CDR3 region: CASTTNTEAFY. As DNA, the CDR3 is TGTGCCAGCACTACGAACACTGAAGCTTTCTAT.

The chain employs TRBV10-3 and TRBJ2-1; tentatively, D is TRBD2 (5 bases). The CDR3 contains 14 residues. Trimming left V 5 bases short and J 7 bases short, with 15 bases between. CDR1 ENHRY and CDR2 SYGVKD come from the germline V gene. The CDR3 DNA sequence: TGTGCCATCAGTAGGACTGCCGAGACGAATGAGCAGTTCTTC. It translates to CAISRTAETNEQFF.

This clonotype came up many times. The rearrangement joins TRBV2 to TRBJ2-2; no reliable D call. Germline values: CDR1 SNHLY, CDR2 FYNNEI. The V end was cut by 3 bases, the J end by 7 bases, with 12 bases between. This CDR3 is built from 14 residues. The CDR3 loop is CASSDVEAVGELFF. The CDR3 nucleotides are TGTGCCAGCAGTGACGTAGAGGCGGTCGGGGAGCTGTTTTTT.

This clonotype was counted at least ten times. J is TRBJ2-3 and V is TRBV6-2 or TRBV6-3; D is perhaps TRBD2 (5 bases). V was trimmed by 5 bases and J by 3 bases, leaving 18 bases between them. In germline, CDR1 is MNHEY, CDR2 SVGEGT. The CDR3 has 16 amino acids. This chain's CDR3 is CASSPPVGMGTDTQYF. CDR3 nucleotide sequence: TGTGCCAGCAGTCCCCCAGTCGGGATGGGTACAGATACGCAGTATTTT.